This is a list of T cell receptor beta chains from one sample in a study of metastatic and nonmetastatic thyroid tumors. TCRdb ran MiXCR on the PCR reads. The sample records roughly 25,000 clones, around an eighth being singletons. Material for sequencing was blood. The receptors shown here come from a female donor with papillary thyroid cancer or a benign thyroid nodule (not recorded which). Some clones in this sample may be carry-over from other donors' samples. Both conserved end residues are part of each CDR3. D genes are given only for firm matches. Only some rows state a clone size, as once, few, many or a class for expanded clones.

clone_size d_call j_call v_call cdr3_aa cdr3_nt
many NA TRBJ2-2 TRBV7-7 CASSRGRTGELFF TGTGCTAGCAGCCGGGGACGCACCGGGGAGCTGTTTTTT
many NA TRBJ2-1 TRBV9 CASSVEQELDYNEQFF TGTGCCAGCAGCGTAGAACAGGAACTCGATTACAATGAGCAGTTCTTC
NA TRBD2 TRBJ2-1 TRBV20-1 CSARTSGYNEQFF TGCAGTGCCCGGACTAGCGGGTACAATGAGCAGTTCTTC
many NA TRBJ1-3 TRBV6-1 CASGGGTHLSGNTIYF TGTGCCAGCGGGGGGGGGACCCACCTCTCTGGAAACACCATATATTTT
many TRBD2 TRBJ2-1 TRBV5-1 CASKRLAGGPGEQFF TGCGCCAGCAAGCGACTAGCGGGAGGGCCGGGTGAGCAGTTCTTC
many NA TRBJ2-1 TRBV3-1 CASSQGRTGNEQFF TGTGCCAGCAGCCAAGGAAGGACTGGGAATGAGCAGTTCTTC
NA NA TRBJ2-5 TRBV5-1 CASSILGGQETQYF TGCGCCAGCAGTATCCTTGGGGGCCAAGAGACCCAGTACTTC
many NA TRBJ2-1 TRBV7-2 CASAAGAGNEQFF TGTGCCAGCGCGGCGGGGGCGGGGAATGAGCAGTTCTTC
many TRBD2 TRBJ2-1 TRBV4-1 CASSHPMTSGSNEQFF TGCGCCAGCAGCCACCCGATGACTAGCGGTAGTAATGAGCAGTTCTTC
many NA TRBJ2-1 TRBV5-1 CASSLEGAYNEQFF TGCGCCAGCAGCTTAGAGGGAGCCTACAATGAGCAGTTCTTC
many TRBD2 TRBJ2-5 TRBV4-2 CASSRGTSGRTQETQYF TGTGCCAGCAGCCGCGGGACTAGCGGGAGAACGCAAGAGACCCAGTACTTC
NA NA TRBJ1-1 TRBV12-3/TRBV12-4 CASSVDGNTEAFF TGTGCCAGCAGTGTCGACGGGAACACTGAAGCTTTCTTT
NA NA TRBJ2-1 TRBV5-1 CASIASGDHSNEQFF TGCGCCAGCATCGCCTCTGGGGACCATTCGAATGAGCAGTTCTTC
medium-sized TRBD1 TRBJ2-7 TRBV27 CASGRTGEYEQYF TGTGCCAGCGGCCGGACAGGGGAATACGAGCAGTACTTC
many TRBD1 TRBJ2-7 TRBV7-3 CASSLFPGQGNEQYF TGTGCCAGCAGCTTATTCCCGGGACAGGGTAACGAGCAGTACTTC
many TRBD2 TRBJ2-1 TRBV3-1 CASSYGLAGTYNEQFF TGTGCCAGCAGCTATGGACTAGCGGGGACTTACAATGAGCAGTTCTTC
many TRBD2 TRBJ2-7 TRBV20-1 CSADLRGEGYEQYF TGCAGTGCGGACCTCAGAGGGGAGGGCTACGAGCAGTACTTC
many NA TRBJ1-1 TRBV13 CASTQGGWTEAFF TGTGCCAGCACCCAAGGTGGATGGACTGAAGCTTTCTTT
many NA TRBJ2-1 TRBV29-1 CSVGGVYNEQFF TGCAGCGTTGGGGGGGTCTACAATGAGCAGTTCTTC
few NA TRBJ1-2 TRBV6-2/TRBV6-3 CASGPSRQAYGYAF TGTGCCAGTGGACCGAGCCGACAGGCCTATGGCTACGCCTTC
many TRBD2 TRBJ2-1 TRBV6-5 CASSRYLPLSGGYNEQFF TGTGCCAGCAGCCGCTACCTACCACTGAGCGGGGGGTACAATGAGCAGTTCTTC
many NA TRBJ2-1 TRBV7-9 CASNPIGDNEQFF TGTGCCAGCAACCCCATCGGGGACAATGAGCAGTTCTTC
NA NA TRBJ1-3 TRBV6-1 CAGSETTGSGNTIYF TGTGCCGGCAGTGAAACTACAGGATCCGGAAACACCATATATTTT
few NA TRBJ2-3 TRBV24-1 CATSEPRDSSTDTQYF TGTGCCACCAGTGAACCCCGGGACTCTAGCACAGATACGCAGTATTTT
NA NA TRBJ2-1 TRBV29-1 CSAWERRGQWQFF TGTAGCGCTTGGGAGCGCCGGGGACAATGGCAGTTCTTC
many NA TRBJ2-2 TRBV5-1 CASSLNGGQDTGELFF TGCGCCAGCAGCTTGAATGGGGGGCAGGACACCGGGGAGCTGTTTTTT
few TRBD2 TRBJ2-7 TRBV27 CASSLSGTSKEQYF TGTGCCAGCAGTTTATCCGGGACTAGTAAGGAGCAGTACTTC
many TRBD1 TRBJ2-3 TRBV5-5 CASSLLGGPTDTQYF TGTGCCAGCAGCTTGTTAGGGGGCCCCACAGATACGCAGTATTTT
medium-sized NA TRBJ1-5 TRBV27 CASSLRDSNQPQHF TGTGCCAGCAGTTTAAGGGACAGCAATCAGCCCCAGCATTTT
many NA TRBJ2-7 TRBV15 CAKTGGEQYF TGTGCCAAGACAGGAGGCGAGCAGTACTTC
many TRBD1 TRBJ1-2 TRBV4-1 CASSTPGQPLGGYTF TGCGCCAGCAGCACCCCGGGACAGCCCCTGGGGGGCTACACCTTC
many TRBD2 TRBJ2-1 TRBV6-1 CASTSNLAGYNEQFF TGTGCCAGCACCTCGAATCTAGCGGGCTACAATGAGCAGTTCTTC
medium-sized TRBD1 TRBJ2-7 TRBV3-1 CASSHRQGGQYF TGTGCCAGCAGCCACCGACAGGGGGGGCAGTACTTC
many TRBD2 TRBJ2-1 TRBV11-2 CASSSRTSLFNEQFF TGTGCCAGCAGCTCCCGGACTAGCCTCTTCAATGAGCAGTTCTTC
few TRBD1 TRBJ1-2 TRBV28 CASSLDPGGALQNGYTF TGTGCCAGCAGTTTAGACCCAGGGGGCGCGCTCCAAAATGGCTACACCTTC
few TRBD1 TRBJ1-2 TRBV27 CASSPTGGNYGYTF TGTGCCAGCAGTCCGACAGGGGGCAACTATGGCTACACCTTC
many NA TRBJ1-1 TRBV10-2 CASSDEGGWGNTEAFF TGCGCCAGCAGTGATGAGGGGGGCTGGGGGAACACTGAAGCTTTCTTT
many TRBD2 TRBJ2-1 TRBV28 CASSFSGRVTYNEQFF TGTGCCAGCAGTTTTAGCGGGAGGGTGACCTACAATGAGCAGTTCTTC
NA TRBD1 TRBJ1-6 TRBV30 CAWGPGTGYSPLHF TGTGCCTGGGGTCCGGGGACAGGGTATTCACCCCTCCACTTT
many TRBD2 TRBJ2-2 TRBV2 CASRGTSGNTGELFF TGTGCCAGCAGGGGGACTAGCGGCAACACCGGGGAGCTGTTTTTT
many NA TRBJ1-1 TRBV20-1 CSARQGDTEAFF TGCAGTGCTAGACAGGGTGACACTGAAGCTTTCTTT
many TRBD2 TRBJ2-3 TRBV20-1 CSARGGSGRAVDTQYF TGCAGTGCTAGAGGTGGTAGCGGGAGGGCCGTGGATACGCAGTATTTT
many TRBD2 TRBJ2-7 TRBV9 CASSVGPQSGRYYEQYF TGTGCCAGCAGCGTAGGCCCCCAGAGCGGGAGGTACTACGAGCAGTACTTC
medium-sized NA TRBJ2-7 TRBV12-3/TRBV12-4 CASSFIERSYEQYF TGTGCCAGCAGTTTTATAGAGAGATCCTACGAGCAGTACTTC
many NA TRBJ2-1 TRBV14 CASSQVSARRTNEQFF TGTGCCAGCAGCCAAGTTTCCGCGAGAAGGACAAATGAGCAGTTCTTC
many TRBD1 TRBJ2-1 TRBV6-1 CASRFDRGNNEQFF TGTGCCAGCCGGTTCGACAGGGGTAACAATGAGCAGTTCTTC
many TRBD2 TRBJ2-3 TRBV9 CASSVNPSGVGGTQYF TGTGCCAGCAGCGTAAACCCTAGCGGGGTCGGGGGTACGCAGTATTTT
many NA TRBJ1-6 TRBV4-1 CASSQDLQAAYNSPLHF TGCGCCAGCAGCCAAGATCTCCAGGCCGCGTATAATTCACCCCTCCACTTT